This TCR beta chain was profiled in a study of monozygotic twins with inflammatory bowel disease. Template switching incorporated UMIs with a 6-nucleotide sample barcode. Using the 5' RACE reads, TCRdb records one entry per CDR3 protein without DNA. The clone table shows 300,000 to 350,000 distinct CDR3 sequences, with the ten largest holding around 2%. The germline CDR1 and CDR2 sequences are SQVTM and ANQGSEA. This CDR3 spans 15 amino acids. Researchers collected roughly 2.3 ml of blood per donor. The sequencing input was blood. V usage is TRBV29-1 and J usage is TRBJ2-2; with no DNA, the TCRdb D assignment of TRBD1 cannot be verified. The source of this sequence is a human donor with ulcerative colitis or Crohn's disease, or a healthy co-twin of an affected twin (not recorded which). The CDR3 loop is CSVESTGIGSGELFF.